This T cell receptor (beta chain) was found in a study of blood T cell repertoires in COVID-19. In the authors' workflow: Amplification with reference gene primers provided the estimates of nucleated cell counts. Here immunoSEQ multiplex PCR was the method, and the copy in TCRdb shows in-frame clones only, minus some. The D gene and trimming were derived from the DNA, and the V and J assignments and clone size from that table. This sample has 45,000 to 65,000 clones, with just under 85% found just once. Per the germline V gene, CDR1 is LNHDA and CDR2 is SQIVND (reference sequence). The CDR3 spans 12 residues. Trimming removed 9 bases from V and 5 bases from J, with 13 bases in between. Only a few counts were recorded for this clone.

What was sequenced was peripheral blood. This clonotype originated in a man in his sixties with acute or convalescent COVID-19. The chain is built from TRBV19 and TRBJ1-1; perhaps TRBD1 as D (5 bases). The CDR3 nucleotides are TGTGCCAGCCGAGTGGAGGGGACTGAAGCTTTCTTT. Encoded protein: CASRVEGTEAFF.